This T cell receptor (beta chain) was captured by sequencing in a study of STAT5B mutations in CD4+ large granular lymphocyte leukemia. The assay was immunoSEQ multiplex PCR, and TCRdb's table has in-frame clones only and misses some. This sample has tens of thousands of clones, with more than 65% found just once. Germline V gene data show CDR1 as SGHNT and CDR2 as YYREEE (reference sequence). The junction had 4 bases not matched to a gene; V was cut back by 4 bases and J by 5 bases. The CDR3 loop spans 14 amino acids. The material sequenced was CD4+ T cells from blood buffy coats. V usage is TRBV5-4 and J usage is TRBJ1-4; 8 positions agree with TRBD1. This sequence was found in a human donor in good health. The CDR3 loop reads CASSRTGSNEKLFF. Here the CDR3 DNA reads TGTGCCAGCAGCAGGACAGGGTCGAATGAAAAACTGTTTTTT.